The present TCR beta chain was sequenced within a study of control samples from healthy donors and cancer patients. The protocol was immunoSEQ multiplex PCR, while the TCRdb copy is restricted to in-frame clones and leaves out a portion. In the table there are some 73,000 clones, 90% to 95% of which are singletons. Germline values: CDR1 SSHAT, CDR2 FNYEAQ (reference sequence). The CDR3 has 16 amino acids. V gave up 1 base and J gave up 2 bases, with 11 bases separating them. The chain is built from TRBV7-7 and TRBJ2-2; D is ambiguous. The specimen was blood. This clonotype originated in a woman between 35 and 50 years old in good health. The CDR3 loop is CASSLGSSDNTGELFF. CDR3 bases: TGTGCCAGCAGCTTAGGTTCTTCCGACAACACCGGGGAGCTGTTTTTT.